This TCR beta chain was recovered during a study of blood T cell repertoires in COVID-19. Here immunoSEQ multiplex PCR was the method, and the copy in TCRdb shows in-frame clones only, minus some. The table shows under 200,000 clones, with approximately 80% occurring only once. The sequence was obtained from a human donor in a cohort sampled during active COVID-19. Sequenced material: peripheral blood.

CDR3 DNA sequence: TGTGCCAGCAGTTTACAGCCGAGCCGGACTAGCGGGGCCTCCTACGAGCAGTACTTC. Translating it yields CASSLQPSRTSGASYEQYF. The chain carries TRBV27 and TRBJ2-7, with TRBD2 identical over 12 bases. The germline CDR1 and CDR2 sequences are MNHEY and SMNVEV (reference sequence). V gave up 2 bases and J gave up 0 bases; unmatched junction bases: 11. The CDR3 is 19 residues long.